Detailed here is one T cell receptor beta chain. What it binds is unknown. This record belongs to a study of cytomegalovirus exposure and HLA in healthy donors. With 60 Vbeta and 13 Jbeta primers, the PCR was carried out. The table came from immunoSEQ multiplex PCR; TCRdb's copy has only in-frame clones and leaves some out. This sample's clone table lists tens of thousands of clones. Germline V gene data show CDR1 as MNHEY and CDR2 as SVGAGI. The CDR3 runs 14 residues. The V and J ends lost 6 bases and 3 bases respectively, with 15 bases between them. General study results and limits: In a later analysis, specific HLA alleles were associated with approximately 16,000 TCR beta sequences at a 0.05 false discovery rate. A later analysis reportedly identified an Asian-associated ancestry cluster as carrying fewer N-insertions than the roughly 600-donor mean. Specific recognition of CMV antigens was confirmed in vitro for a few chains (all CMV-associated). TCR beta chains numbering under 200 were designated cytomegalovirus-associated.

V and J are TRBV6-5 and TRBJ2-7; D is ambiguous. Sequencing was performed on PBMCs. The clonotype comes from a young man in good health and CMV-seronegative. The CDR3 DNA follows: TGTGCCAGCAGCTCCCAAACTACGGACTACGAGCAGTACTTC. This codes for CASSSQTTDYEQYF.